The 2 T cell receptor beta chains presented below share a single source sample, sequenced in a study of blood T cells in healthy people across ages. A sample-barcoded 5' primer and a J-beta primer mix were used in a second PCR of about 7 to 12 cycles. TCRdb called the 5' RACE reads again in MiXCR, with one record for every CDR3 protein. The table lists roughly 1.7 million distinct CDR3 sequences, around 35% of them singletons, with about 10% in the top ten. Sequences were obtained from blood. The receptors shown here come from a woman younger than 45 in good health.

V and J are TRBV18 and TRBJ2-1; TRBD2 matches 9 bases. The CDR3 has 17 amino acids. The germline V gene encodes CDR1 KGHSH and CDR2 LQKENI. The V gene end was trimmed by 3 bases and the J gene end by 6 bases; junction bases not matched to a gene: 12. The CDR3 DNA reads as TGTGCCAGCTCACCCCAAACCCTTCGCGGGAGGGGCAATGAGCAGTTCTTC. Protein: CASSPQTLRGRGNEQFF.

Details on this clonotype: The junction departs from the called germline gene at one end, perhaps through a read error. The chain carries TRBV28 and TRBJ1-4; 7 nucleotides match TRBD1. The CDR3 is 12 amino acids. Germline V gene lookup returns CDR1 MDHEN and CDR2 SYDVKM. CDR3: CASSTGNEKLFF. Here the CDR3 DNA reads TGTGCCAGCTCGACAGGGAATGAGAAACTGTTTTTT.